This is a list of T cell receptor beta chains from one sample in a study of blood T cell repertoires in COVID-19. The repertoire was sequenced with immunoSEQ multiplex PCR; TCRdb's copy has only in-frame clones and lacks some. This table has 42,000 or so clones, roughly nine tenths appearing once. The sequenced sample was peripheral blood. The receptors derive from a man aged 45-65 years with active COVID-19. Both conserved end residues are part of each CDR3. D genes are given only for firm matches. Clone size is stated in some rows and not others, as once, few, many or a class when expanded.

>-|TRBJ1-4|TRBD1|TRBV2|19
CASSRESRTGESTNEKLFF
TGTGCCAGCAGTCGGGAATCTCGGACAGGGGAGTCAACTAATGAAAAACTGTTTTTT
>-|TRBJ1-2|TRBD1|TRBV12-3/TRBV12-4|13
CASSPRDRAGYTF
TGTGCCAGCAGTCCCCGGGACAGGGCTGGCTACACCTTC
>-|TRBJ2-7|-|TRBV13|13
CASSPGQDLEQYF
TGTGCCAGCAGCCCGGGACAAGACTTGGAGCAGTACTTC
>-|TRBJ1-3|-|TRBV7-8|14
CASSPTRAGNTIYF
TGTGCCAGCAGCCCCACGAGGGCTGGAAACACCATATATTTT
>once|TRBJ2-2|TRBD1|TRBV5-1|15
CASSLFTGATGELFF
TGCGCCAGCAGCTTGTTTACAGGGGCCACCGGGGAGCTGTTTTTT
>-|TRBJ1-1|-|TRBV11-2|12
CASSFGGTEAFF
TGTGCCAGCAGCTTTGGGGGGACTGAAGCTTTCTTT
>once|TRBJ2-2|TRBD2|TRBV2|14
CASGLAGDLGELFF
TGTGCCTCGGGGCTCGCGGGAGATCTCGGGGAGCTGTTTTTT
>once|TRBJ1-1|-|TRBV21-1|14
CASSNGWTGGEAFF
TGTGCCAGCAGCAATGGGTGGACAGGGGGGGAAGCTTTCTTT
>-|TRBJ1-4|TRBD1|TRBV2|13
CASRGQDLEKLFF
TGTGCCAGCAGGGGACAGGATCTGGAAAAACTGTTTTTT
>once|TRBJ1-3|-|TRBV28|16
CASSTTGLGTRNTIYF
TGTGCCAGCAGTACGACCGGACTGGGAACGAGAAACACCATATATTTT
>-|TRBJ1-1|-|TRBV18|16
CASSPVGFSLNTEAFF
TGTGCCAGCTCACCAGTGGGCTTTTCATTGAACACTGAAGCTTTCTTT
>-|TRBJ1-1|TRBD1|TRBV12-5|17
CASGSTGQAKMNTEAFF
TGTGCTAGTGGTTCAACGGGACAGGCGAAGATGAACACTGAAGCTTTCTTT
>-|TRBJ2-1|-|TRBV3-1/TRBV3-2|18
CASSQTPWGHGSYNEQFF
TGTGCCAGCAGCCAGACCCCATGGGGGCACGGGTCCTACAATGAGCAGTTCTTC
>-|TRBJ1-1|-|TRBV7-8|16
CASSLARWGPGTEAFF
TGTGCCAGCAGCTTAGCGCGGTGGGGGCCGGGGACTGAAGCTTTCTTT
>-|TRBJ2-7|-|TRBV5-5|12
CASSLPPLEQYF
TGTGCCAGCAGCTTGCCCCCTCTCGAGCAGTACTTC
>-|TRBJ1-1|TRBD1|TRBV6-5|14
CASRTGGGGTEAFF
TGTGCCAGCAGAACAGGGGGCGGGGGCACTGAAGCTTTCTTT
>-|TRBJ1-4|-|TRBV5-1|17
CASSWLPASGTNEKLFF
TGCGCCAGCAGCTGGCTCCCTGCCTCAGGGACTAATGAAAAACTGTTTTTT
>once|TRBJ1-1|TRBD1|TRBV2|14
CASRGMQGGTEAFF
TGTGCCAGCAGGGGTATGCAGGGGGGCACTGAAGCTTTCTTT
>-|TRBJ2-7|-|TRBV21-1|15
CASSKRQGARYEQYF
TGTGCCAGCAGCAAGAGACAGGGGGCGCGATACGAGCAGTACTTC
>-|TRBJ1-6|TRBD1|TRBV30|17
CAWRGAGGSSYNSPLHF
TGTGCCTGGAGAGGGGCAGGGGGTAGCTCCTATAATTCACCCCTCCACTTT
>-|TRBJ2-2|TRBD1|TRBV6-5|15
CASILRDRRPGELFF
TGTGCCAGCATTCTCCGGGACAGGAGGCCCGGGGAGCTGTTTTTT
>-|TRBJ2-7|TRBD2|TRBV27|13
CASRTSGTHEQYF
TGTGCCAGCCGGACTAGCGGGACCCACGAGCAGTACTTC
>-|TRBJ1-2|-|TRBV6-5|14
CASNKWGGRNGYTF
TGTGCCAGCAATAAATGGGGGGGCCGGAATGGCTACACCTTC
>-|TRBJ2-5|TRBD2|TRBV7-9|17
CASGTSGMGVVEETQYF
TGTGCCAGCGGAACTAGCGGGATGGGGGTGGTGGAAGAGACCCAGTACTTC
>-|TRBJ1-2|-|TRBV28|15
CASSFPGQPTYGYTF
TGTGCCAGCAGTTTCCCTGGACAGCCGACGTATGGCTACACCTTC
>-|TRBJ2-1|TRBD2|TRBV7-9|18
CASSFSSGRAVAAYEQFF
TGTGCCAGCAGCTTTTCTAGCGGGAGGGCCGTAGCTGCCTATGAGCAGTTCTTC
>-|TRBJ2-1|TRBD2|TRBV30|14
CAWNGRETTNEQFF
TGTGCCTGGAACGGGCGGGAGACCACGAATGAGCAGTTCTTC
>-|TRBJ2-5|-|TRBV5-1|15
CASSLGGRTQETQYF
TGCGCCAGCAGCTTGGGTGGCAGAACCCAAGAGACCCAGTACTTC
>-|TRBJ2-2|TRBD2|TRBV9|16
CASSVGTSGNTGELFF
TGTGCCAGCAGCGTTGGGACTAGCGGCAACACCGGGGAGCTGTTTTTT
>-|TRBJ2-1|-|TRBV3-1/TRBV3-2|14
CASSQEASLNEQFF
TGTGCCAGCAGCCAAGAGGCTAGCTTGAATGAGCAGTTCTTC
>-|TRBJ2-2|TRBD1|TRBV10-1|16
CASNSGTGANTGELFF
TGCGCCAGCAATTCCGGGACAGGGGCGAACACCGGGGAGCTGTTTTTT